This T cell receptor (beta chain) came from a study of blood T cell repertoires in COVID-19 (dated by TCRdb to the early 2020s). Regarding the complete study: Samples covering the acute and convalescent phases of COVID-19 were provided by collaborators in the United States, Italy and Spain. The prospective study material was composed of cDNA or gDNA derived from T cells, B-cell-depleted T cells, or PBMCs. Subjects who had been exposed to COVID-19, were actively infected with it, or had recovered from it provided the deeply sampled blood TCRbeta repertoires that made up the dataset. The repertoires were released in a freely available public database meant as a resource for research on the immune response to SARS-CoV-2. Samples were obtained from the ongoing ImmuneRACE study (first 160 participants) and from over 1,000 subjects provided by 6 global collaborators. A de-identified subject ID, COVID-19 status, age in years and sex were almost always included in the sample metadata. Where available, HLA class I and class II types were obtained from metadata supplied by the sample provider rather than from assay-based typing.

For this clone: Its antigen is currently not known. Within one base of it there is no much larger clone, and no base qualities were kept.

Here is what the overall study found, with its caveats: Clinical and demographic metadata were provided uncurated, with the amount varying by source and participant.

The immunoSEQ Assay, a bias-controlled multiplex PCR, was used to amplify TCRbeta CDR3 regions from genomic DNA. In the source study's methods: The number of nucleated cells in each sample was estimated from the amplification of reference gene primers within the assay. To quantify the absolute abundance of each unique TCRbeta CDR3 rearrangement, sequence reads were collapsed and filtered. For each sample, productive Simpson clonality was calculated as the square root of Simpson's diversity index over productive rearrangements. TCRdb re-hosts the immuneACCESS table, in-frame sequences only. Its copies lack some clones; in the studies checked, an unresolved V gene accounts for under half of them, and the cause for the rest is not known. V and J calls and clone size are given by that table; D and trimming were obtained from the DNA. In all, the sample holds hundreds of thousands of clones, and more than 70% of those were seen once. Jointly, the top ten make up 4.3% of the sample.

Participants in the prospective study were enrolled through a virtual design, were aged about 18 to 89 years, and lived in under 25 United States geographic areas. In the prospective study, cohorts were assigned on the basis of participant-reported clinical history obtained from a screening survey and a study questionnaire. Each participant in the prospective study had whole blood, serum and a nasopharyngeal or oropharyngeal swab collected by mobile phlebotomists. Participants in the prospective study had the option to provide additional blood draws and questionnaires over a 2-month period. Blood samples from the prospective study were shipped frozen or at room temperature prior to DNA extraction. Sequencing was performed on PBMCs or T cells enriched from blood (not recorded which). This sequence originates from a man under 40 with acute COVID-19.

CDR3 region: CASSGSGTGGSTEAFF. DNA sequence: TGTGCCAGCAGCGGTTCCGGGACGGGGGGCTCCACTGAAGCTTTCTTT. The sequence joins TRBV9 to TRBJ1-1; a weak D assignment points to TRBD1 (6 bases agree). V is clipped by 3 bases and J by 4 bases, and the sequence between their germline boundaries is 19 bases long. The germline V gene provides CDR1 SGDLS and CDR2 YYNGEE. The CDR3 covers 16 residues, taking in both the cysteine and the phenylalanine. Left in the record is the CDR3 DNA by itself, 48 bases read in frame from the first base. With all but the CDR3 taken from the reference TRBV9 and TRBJ1-1 genes, the full variable domain is: DSGVTQTPKHLITATGQRVTLRCSPRSGDLSVYWYQQSLDQGLQFLIQYYNGEERAKGNILERFSAQQFPDLHSELNLSSLELGDSALYFCASSGSGTGGSTEAFFGQGTRLTVV.